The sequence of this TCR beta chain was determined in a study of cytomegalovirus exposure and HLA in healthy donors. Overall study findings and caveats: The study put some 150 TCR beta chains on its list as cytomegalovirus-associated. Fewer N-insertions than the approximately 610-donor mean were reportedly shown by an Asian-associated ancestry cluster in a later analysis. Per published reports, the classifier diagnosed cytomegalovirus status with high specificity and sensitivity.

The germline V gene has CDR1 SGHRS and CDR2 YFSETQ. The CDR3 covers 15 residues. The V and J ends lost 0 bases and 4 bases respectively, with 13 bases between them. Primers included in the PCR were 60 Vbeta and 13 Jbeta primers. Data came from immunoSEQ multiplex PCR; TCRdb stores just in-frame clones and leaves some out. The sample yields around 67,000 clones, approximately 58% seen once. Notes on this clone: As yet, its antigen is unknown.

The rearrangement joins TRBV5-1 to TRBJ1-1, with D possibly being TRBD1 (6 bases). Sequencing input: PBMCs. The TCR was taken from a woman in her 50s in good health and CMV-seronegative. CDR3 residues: CASSLAAGAGTEAFF. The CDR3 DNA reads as TGCGCCAGCAGCTTGGCAGCAGGGGCAGGCACTGAAGCTTTCTTT. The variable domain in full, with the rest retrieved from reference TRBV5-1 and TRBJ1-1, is KAGVTQTPRYLIKTRGQQVTLSCSPISGHRSVSWYQQTPGQGLQFLFEYFSETQRNKGNFPGRFSGRQFSNSRSEMNVSTLELGDSALYLCASSLAAGAGTEAFFGQGTRLTVV.